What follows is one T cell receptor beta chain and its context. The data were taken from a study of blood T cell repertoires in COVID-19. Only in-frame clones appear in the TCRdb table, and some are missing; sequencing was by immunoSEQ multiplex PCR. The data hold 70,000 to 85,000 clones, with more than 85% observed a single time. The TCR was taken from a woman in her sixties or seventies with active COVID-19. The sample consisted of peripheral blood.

CDR3 loop: CASSLQGSGQPQHF. The CDR3 bases are TGTGCCAGCAGCTTACAGGGGAGCGGGCAGCCCCAGCATTTT. This chain uses TRBV5-4 with TRBJ1-5; 7 nucleotides agree with TRBD1. Trimming removed 2 bases from V and 7 bases from J; junction bases left unmatched: 6. CDR1 is SGHNT, CDR2 YYREEE, per germline (reference sequence). The CDR3 covers 14 residues.